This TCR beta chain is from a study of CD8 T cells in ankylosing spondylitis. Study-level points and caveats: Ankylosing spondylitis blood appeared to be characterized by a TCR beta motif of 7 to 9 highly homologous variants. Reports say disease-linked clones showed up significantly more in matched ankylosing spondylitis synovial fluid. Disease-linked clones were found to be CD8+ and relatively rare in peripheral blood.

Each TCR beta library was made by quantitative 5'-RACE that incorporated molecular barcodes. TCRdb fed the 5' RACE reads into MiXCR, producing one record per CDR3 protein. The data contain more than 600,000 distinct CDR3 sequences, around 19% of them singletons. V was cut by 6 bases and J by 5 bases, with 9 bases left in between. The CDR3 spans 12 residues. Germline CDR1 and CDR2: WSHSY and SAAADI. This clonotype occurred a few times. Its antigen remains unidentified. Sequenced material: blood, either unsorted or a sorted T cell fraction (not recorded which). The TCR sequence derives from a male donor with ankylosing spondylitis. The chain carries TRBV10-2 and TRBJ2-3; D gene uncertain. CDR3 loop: CASRQYGDTQYF. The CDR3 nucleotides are TGCGCCAGCAGGCAATATGGAGATACGCAGTATTTT.